This passage covers 24 T cell receptor beta chains from one sample sequenced in a study of blood T cell repertoires in COVID-19. TCRdb's copy holds only in-frame clones and misses some; the assay was immunoSEQ multiplex PCR. The sample lists about 140,000 clones, 60% to 80% occurring once. The material sequenced was PBMCs or T cells enriched from blood (not recorded which). These receptors originate from a woman in her 50s who had recovered from COVID-19.

The chain couples TRBV7-3 to TRBJ2-3; 9 nucleotides match TRBD2. Germline CDR1 reads SGHTA; CDR2 reads FQGTGA. This CDR3 is 15 amino acids long. The trim removed 1 base at V and 6 bases at J, leaving 5 bases unmatched. DNA for the CDR3: TGTGCCAGCAGCTTAAGCGGGGGGGCACGGGATACGCAGTATTTT. Its protein product is CASSLSGGARDTQYF.

This clone was observed a few times. The chain links TRBV10-3 to TRBJ1-1; D possibly corresponds to TRBD1 (6 bases). Germline V CDR1 and CDR2: ENHRY, SYGVKD. The CDR3 covers 15 residues. V lost 5 bases to trimming and J lost 2 bases, with 15 bases between them. The CDR3 region has the DNA TGTGCCATCAGTCGCGAAACAGGGAGTAACACTGAAGCTTTCTTT. Translating it yields CAISRETGSNTEAFF.

This chain links TRBV7-9 with TRBJ1-4, with 7 bases that match TRBD1. The V gene end was trimmed by 5 bases and the J gene end by 3 bases; junction bases not matched to a gene: 3. CDR1 and CDR2 (germline): SEHNR, FQNEAQ (reference sequence). The CDR3 contains 14 residues. The CDR3 loop is CASSPQGSNEKLFF. As DNA, the CDR3 is TGTGCCAGCAGCCCACAGGGGTCTAATGAAAAACTGTTTTTT.

CDR3 region: CASWDRGELGASTYGYTF. CDR3 bases: TGTGCCAGTTGGGACCGGGGGGAGCTTGGGGCTTCTACCTATGGCTACACCTTC. The chain couples TRBV19 to TRBJ1-2; TRBD1 might be the D (5 bases). The CDR3 is 18 residues long. Trimming removed 8 bases from V and 4 bases from J, with 29 bases in between. CDR1 and CDR2 from the germline V gene are LNHDA and SQIVND (reference sequence).

The chain recombines TRBV5-1 with TRBJ2-7, with TRBD2 identical over 8 bases. The junction had 7 bases not matched to a gene; V was cut back by 0 bases and J by 5 bases. This CDR3 is 15 amino acids long. In germline, CDR1 is SGHRS, CDR2 YFSETQ. The CDR3 spells CASSLGIGGADEQYF. Written as DNA, the CDR3 is TGCGCCAGCAGCTTGGGTATCGGGGGGGCTGACGAGCAGTACTTC. The full variable domain, rest sourced from reference TRBV5-1 and TRBJ2-7, is KAGVTQTPRYLIKTRGQQVTLSCSPISGHRSVSWYQQTPGQGLQFLFEYFSETQRNKGNFPGRFSGRQFSNSRSEMNVSTLELGDSALYLCASSLGIGGADEQYFGPGTRLTVT.

The chain links TRBV27 to TRBJ2-1; 8 bases match TRBD2. Trimming at V came to 7 bases and at J to 5 bases, leaving 10 bases not matched to a gene. The germline V gene has CDR1 MNHEY and CDR2 SMNVEV (reference sequence). The CDR3 extends over 15 amino acids. CDR3 bases: TGTGCCAGCAAGCAGACTAGCGCGGTCAACAATGAGCAGTTCTTC. Amino acids: CASKQTSAVNNEQFF.

J is TRBJ2-3 and V is TRBV28; D is perhaps TRBD1 (6 bases). CDR3 size: 18 residues. The V gene lost 4 bases and the J gene lost 4 bases, with 24 bases spanning the gap. Germline V gene lookup returns CDR1 MDHEN and CDR2 SYDVKM. CDR3 coding DNA: TGTGCCAGCAGTTCATCTCGGACAGCCGCACTAGGGGCAGATACGCAGTATTTT. It encodes CASSSSRTAALGADTQYF.

This clone was observed once. The genes are TRBV4-1 and TRBJ2-1, with TRBD2 as a possible D gene (5 bases). CDR1 MGHRA and CDR2 YSYEKL come from the germline V gene. There are 13 residues in the CDR3. With 0 bases removed from V and 12 bases from J, the gap between germline ends came to 12 bases. CDR3: CASSQDWMGRQFF. The CDR3 coding sequence is TGCGCCAGCAGCCAAGATTGGATGGGGAGGCAGTTCTTC.

This chain uses TRBV10-1 with TRBJ2-3, with 8 bases identical to TRBD1. The CDR3 runs to 17 residues. Germline V gene sequence: CDR1 WNHNN, CDR2 SYGVQD (reference sequence). V lost 0 bases, J lost 3 bases, and 8 bases stayed unmatched. CDR3 nucleotides: TGCGCCAGCAGTGAGTCGACAACAGGGGGTTTGACAGATACGCAGTATTTT. Translation: CASSESTTGGLTDTQYF.

The rearrangement uses TRBV7-3 and TRBJ2-1; D possibly corresponds to TRBD2 (7 bases). The V end lost 1 base, the J end lost 6 bases, and 16 bases lay between the germline ends. CDR3 length: 16 amino acids. The germline V gene has CDR1 SGHTA and CDR2 FQGTGA. CDR3 region: CASSLIGGELFNEQFF. In DNA form, the CDR3 reads TGTGCCAGCAGCTTAATAGGGGGGGAGTTGTTCAATGAGCAGTTCTTC.

This clone has just one count. The chain recombines TRBV28 with TRBJ2-3; the D gene is possibly TRBD1 (6 bases). V was trimmed by 6 bases and J by 5 bases, leaving 18 bases between them. Germline assignment: CDR1 MDHEN and CDR2 SYDVKM. The CDR3 has 15 residues. CDR3 DNA: TGTGCCAGCAGCCCCGGACAGAGACTTGGAGATACGCAGTATTTT. This translates into CASSPGQRLGDTQYF.

V usage is TRBV28 and J usage is TRBJ2-1, with 12 bases that match TRBD2. This CDR3 has 17 residues. Germline V gene data show CDR1 as MDHEN and CDR2 as SYDVKM. J lost 3 bases, V lost 2 bases, and 5 bases had no gene match. CDR3 region: CASSLPSGREVYNEQFF. The CDR3 coding sequence is TGTGCCAGCAGTTTACCTAGCGGGAGGGAGGTCTACAATGAGCAGTTCTTC.

The chain employs TRBV6-5 and TRBJ1-6, with a weak D call TRBD1 (5 bases). Germline CDR1 MNHEY, CDR2 SVGAGI. V was pared by 0 bases and J by 6 bases, with 12 bases between. This CDR3 is built from 16 residues. CDR3 loop: CASSYSGGVSNSPLHF. CDR3 DNA sequence: TGTGCCAGCAGTTACTCGGGGGGGGTTTCTAATTCACCCCTCCACTTT.

The sample holds a few counts of this clone. V and J are TRBV18 and TRBJ2-7; the match to TRBD2 covers 13 bases. Losses at the gene ends were 3 bases for V and 7 bases for J; bases not matched to a gene: 12. Germline CDR1 and CDR2: KGHSH and LQKENI. This CDR3 comprises 17 residues. In DNA form, the CDR3 reads TGTGCCAGCTCACCGGGTGGTATCACTAGCGGGAGGGCGGAGCAGTACTTC. Encoded protein: CASSPGGITSGRAEQYF.

This clone has a handful of counts. The rearrangement joins TRBV6-5 to TRBJ1-6; tentatively, D is TRBD1 (5 bases). This CDR3 spans 14 amino acids. V was shortened by 5 bases and J by 9 bases, with 14 bases between the two germline ends. Germline CDR1 and CDR2: MNHEY and SVGAGI. The CDR3 DNA sequence: TGTGCCAGCAGTCCCGACGGGGGAGTTTCACCCCTCCACTTT. Protein: CASSPDGGVSPLHF.

This clone was counted a few times. The V gene is TRBV5-1, the J gene TRBJ1-2, with 10 bases matching TRBD1. The ends lost 3 bases at V and 0 bases at J; junction bases unmatched: 5. Germline-derived CDR1 and CDR2 are SGHRS and YFSETQ. The CDR3 is 16 amino acids. The CDR3 nucleotides read TGCGCCAGCAGCTCACCCGGGACAGGGGCTAACTATGGCTACACCTTC. As protein: CASSSPGTGANYGYTF.

CDR3 loop: CASSPGGGVRYGYTF. Here the CDR3 DNA reads TGTGCCAGCAGTCCCGGGGGTGGGGTCCGCTATGGCTACACCTTC. The chain links TRBV28 to TRBJ1-2, with TRBD1 as a possible D gene (5 bases). This CDR3 spans 15 amino acids. The V gene's germline CDR1 is MDHEN and CDR2 SYDVKM. V was pared by 5 bases and J by 4 bases, with 17 bases between.

V is TRBV3-1 (or the pseudogene TRBV3-2) and J is TRBJ2-3; 11 nucleotides align to TRBD2. After removal of 4 bases from V and 4 bases from J, the junction contained 7 bases not matched to a gene. The CDR3 runs to 16 residues. CDR1 is LGHDT, CDR2 YNNKEL, per germline (reference sequence). CDR3 sequence (DNA): TGTGCCAGCAGCCTAACTAGCGGGAGCGTTTCAGATACGCAGTATTTT. Its protein product is CASSLTSGSVSDTQYF.

The chain employs TRBV7-8 and TRBJ2-7; TRBD1 aligns across 10 bases. V was pared by 5 bases and J by 4 bases, with 20 bases of the junction left unmatched. The CDR3 runs 19 residues. Germline V CDR1 and CDR2: SGHVS, FQNEAQ. The CDR3 loop reads CASSARPRDRGLGNYEQYF. CDR3 nucleotide sequence: TGTGCCAGCAGCGCTAGACCCCGGGACAGGGGACTAGGAAATTACGAGCAGTACTTC.

The gene calls are TRBV4-1 and TRBJ2-3; a weak D match, TRBD2 (5 bases). Trimming took 0 bases from V and 4 from J, leaving 14 bases between them. The CDR3 is 16 residues long. Germline CDR1 is MGHRA and CDR2 is YSYEKL. CDR3 in amino acids: CASSQEGPGSPDTQYF. The CDR3 region has the DNA TGCGCCAGCAGCCAAGAGGGCCCGGGATCCCCAGATACGCAGTATTTT.

This chain links TRBV14 with TRBJ2-7; the match to TRBD1 covers 7 bases. CDR1 SGHDN and CDR2 FVKESK come from the germline V gene. The V segment lost 4 bases and the J segment 3 bases; nucleotides outside the gene matches: 9. This CDR3 contains 15 residues. The CDR3 DNA reads as TGTGCCAGCAGCCCCTTTTCAGGGGGTATCTACGAGCAGTACTTC. Its protein product is CASSPFSGGIYEQYF.

J is TRBJ1-5 and V is TRBV28, with D possibly matching TRBD1 (6 bases). Germline V gives CDR1 MDHEN, CDR2 SYDVKM. The CDR3 totals 15 residues. V lost 5 bases and J 0 bases, leaving 11 bases between the germline ends. CDR3 in DNA: TGTGCCAGCAGTCCCCAGGGGCATAGCAATCAGCCCCAGCATTTT. Protein: CASSPQGHSNQPQHF.

The count of this clone is one. The CDR3 DNA follows: TGTGCCAGCAGCCTCGGACTAGTCGGAGAGACCCAGTACTTC. Translated, it gives CASSLGLVGETQYF. The rearrangement links TRBV9 to TRBJ2-5; TRBD2 matches 7 bases. V trimming: 4 bases; J trimming: 4 bases; junction bases outside the gene matches: 7. CDR3 length equals 14 residues. Germline lookup yields CDR1 SGDLS and CDR2 YYNGEE.

The gene calls are TRBV28 and TRBJ1-5, with 8 bases identical to TRBD1. CDR1 is MDHEN and CDR2 is SYDVKM in the germline V gene. CDR3 length: 14 amino acids. V dropped 5 bases and J dropped 7; count of bases not matched to a gene: 7. CDR3 amino acids: CASSPDRVGQPQHF. CDR3 nucleotide sequence: TGTGCCAGCAGTCCGGACAGGGTAGGGCAGCCCCAGCATTTT.